The rows below give T cell receptor beta chains drawn from one sample of a study of blood T cells in healthy people across ages. TCRdb used MiXCR to reprocess the 5' RACE reads, holding one entry per CDR3 protein. In the table there are roughly 900,000 distinct CDR3 sequences, about 28% of which are singletons. Material for sequencing was blood. All receptors derive from a woman aged 80 or over in good health. Each CDR3 is given with its conserved first and last residue. D genes are given only for firm matches. Clone size is not always given. Where it is, it says once, few, many or a class for expanded clones.

d_call,v_call,clone_size,j_call,cdr3_nt,cdr3_aa
-,TRBV20-1,few,TRBJ2-1,TGCAGTGCTAGAGTAGGTCGTGCGGGGAACCTCAATGAGCAGTTCTTC,CSARVGRAGNLNEQFF
-,TRBV28,few,TRBJ1-6,TGTGCCAGCATGTTAGGCAGCTCCCATAATTCACCCCTCCACTTT,CASMLGSSHNSPLHF
-,TRBV6-6,many,TRBJ2-7,TGTGCCAGCAGTTACTCTTTGGGAGGGGGCCCCTACGAGCAGTACTTC,CASSYSLGGGPYEQYF
-,TRBV5-5,many,TRBJ2-1,TGTGCCAGCAGCTTGGTAGGGGGACGGTTCGATGAGCAGTTCTTC,CASSLVGGRFDEQFF
-,TRBV28,few,TRBJ2-7,TGTGCCAGCAGTATGGGACTGCACTACGAGCAGTACTTC,CASSMGLHYEQYF
-,TRBV19,-,TRBJ2-4,TGTGCCAGTAGTATAGGGGGGGCTAGGGACTTAGCCAAAAACATTCAGTGCTTC,CASSIGGARDLAKNIQCF
-,TRBV4-3,many,TRBJ2-5,TGCGCCAGCAGCCAAGATGAGGCTAGCAGTGAGACCCAGTACTTC,CASSQDEASSETQYF
TRBD2,TRBV5-1,many,TRBJ2-3,TGCGCCAGCAGCTTACTAGCGGGGGTTAGCACAGATACGCAGTATTTT,CASSLLAGVSTDTQYF
-,TRBV29-1,-,TRBJ2-1,TGCAGCGTTGAGATTTGCAATGAGCAGTTCTTC,CSVEICNEQFF
-,TRBV27,-,TRBJ2-5,TGTGCCAGCAGTTTGGGCACCCATGAGACCCAGTACTTC,CASSLGTHETQYF
TRBD2,TRBV7-2,few,TRBJ2-7,TGTGCCAGCAGCTTAGAGGCGGGGGGATTCTACGAGCAGTACTTC,CASSLEAGGFYEQYF
TRBD2,TRBV4-2,many,TRBJ2-3,TGTGCCAGCAGCCAAAGTCTCGCGGGGGGCACAGATACGCAGTATTTT,CASSQSLAGGTDTQYF
TRBD1,TRBV3-1,few,TRBJ1-1,TGTGCCAGCAGCCACACGGACAGGGGGCCTGAAGCTTTCTTT,CASSHTDRGPEAFF
-,TRBV12-3/TRBV12-4,few,TRBJ2-3,TGTGCCAGCAGTTTGAGGGGCGCTAGGGCAGATACGCAGTATTTT,CASSLRGARADTQYF
-,TRBV20-1,many,TRBJ2-3,TGCAGTGCTAGAGATAAGAATACGCAGTATTTT,CSARDKNTQYF
TRBD2,TRBV29-1,many,TRBJ2-3,TGCAGCGAGACACTAGCGGGGGGGTTAGGAACGCAGTATTTT,CSETLAGGLGTQYF
TRBD2,TRBV29-1,-,TRBJ2-3,TGCAGCGTTGCCCTACTAGCGGGGGGTTTCGATACGCAGTATTTT,CSVALLAGGFDTQYF
-,TRBV5-5,few,TRBJ2-1,TGTGCCAGCAGCCGGGACTTTTTTTCCTACAATGAGCAGTTCTTC,CASSRDFFSYNEQFF
TRBD1,TRBV28,few,TRBJ1-5,TGTGCCAGCAGCCCCCACCGGGACAGGGGCAGGCAGCCCCAGCATTTT,CASSPHRDRGRQPQHF
-,TRBV29-1,many,TRBJ2-7,TGCAGCGTTGTAGCTACGGGACAAGGGAACTCCGAGCAGTACTTC,CSVVATGQGNSEQYF
-,TRBV7-2,many,TRBJ2-1,TGTGCCAGCAGCTTAGGGGGCAGGGCGAAGAATGAGCAGTTCTTC,CASSLGGRAKNEQFF
TRBD1,TRBV5-1,few,TRBJ1-3,TGCGCCAGCAGCTTCGGGGACAGGGGTGGTGGAAACACCATATATTTT,CASSFGDRGGGNTIYF
-,TRBV7-2,many,TRBJ2-7,TGTGCCAGCAGGCTGGGGAACGAGCAGTACTTC,CASRLGNEQYF
-,TRBV7-9,few,TRBJ1-2,TGTGCCAGCAGCTTAAGCCAGGGACTGATATATGGCTACACCTTC,CASSLSQGLIYGYTF
-,TRBV19,once,TRBJ1-2,TGTGCCAGTAGTACCCGGGGCCCCTTCCTCTATGGCTACACCTTC,CASSTRGPFLYGYTF
TRBD1,TRBV7-8,many,TRBJ2-1,TGTGCCAGCAGACGGGGACAGGGGGCCAACAATGAGCAGTTCTTC,CASRRGQGANNEQFF
-,TRBV3-1,-,TRBJ2-7,TGTGCCAGCAGCCAAGATGGGGTATTGGCCTACGAGCAGTACTTC,CASSQDGVLAYEQYF
-,TRBV28,-,TRBJ1-5,TGTGCCAGCAGCCCGGGCTTGAGGGGTTCGCCCCAGCATTTT,CASSPGLRGSPQHF
TRBD2,TRBV11-2,few,TRBJ2-1,TGTGCCAGCAGCCCTTCGAGCGGGGATGAGCAGTTCTTC,CASSPSSGDEQFF
TRBD2,TRBV12-3/TRBV12-4,few,TRBJ2-7,TGTGCCAGCAGTTTCGGGGGGTTACAGCAGTACTTC,CASSFGGLQQYF
-,TRBV14,-,TRBJ1-2,TGTGCCAGCAGCCAAGGAGGGTACGCAGGAGTATATGGCTACACCTTC,CASSQGGYAGVYGYTF
-,TRBV18,many,TRBJ2-5,TGTGCCAGCTCACCAAGCCGGGGTACCGGAGAGACCCAGTACTTC,CASSPSRGTGETQYF
-,TRBV11-2,-,TRBJ2-2,TGTGCCAGCAGCTCTCCGACTACCACTGGCACCGGGGAGCTGTTTTTT,CASSSPTTTGTGELFF
-,TRBV27,-,TRBJ2-1,TGTGCCAGCAGTTTACTTAGATACAATGAGCAGTTCTTC,CASSLLRYNEQFF
TRBD1,TRBV19,-,TRBJ2-1,TGTGCCAGTAGTGTTACGGGACAGGGGCAGGGTGAGCAGTTCTTC,CASSVTGQGQGEQFF
TRBD2,TRBV5-1,-,TRBJ2-1,TGCGCCAGCATCCAAACCGGGACTAGAAACAATGAGCAGTTCTTC,CASIQTGTRNNEQFF
-,TRBV7-2,-,TRBJ2-7,TGTGCCAGCAGCACCAGGACTAACGAGCAGTACTTC,CASSTRTNEQYF
-,TRBV19,-,TRBJ2-7,TGTGCCAGTAGTAGGGCCCCGGGCAATGAGCAGTACTTC,CASSRAPGNEQYF
TRBD2,TRBV7-9,-,TRBJ2-1,TGTGCCAGCAGCTTAGTTAGCGGGGGGTTACGCAATGAGCAGTTCTTC,CASSLVSGGLRNEQFF
-,TRBV6-1,-,TRBJ1-2,TGTGCCAGCAGTGGTCAGGGCCAAGCGATGGGCGGCTACACCTTC,CASSGQGQAMGGYTF